The clone carrying this T cell receptor (beta chain) occurred many times. TCRdb re-called the RACE reads through MiXCR, storing one row per CDR3 protein. This repertoire shows around 300,000 distinct CDR3 sequences, under 9% found once; its top ten account for 7% to 10%. Specified time point: patch test 1, 2 weeks after DPC sensitization. Treatment reported: therapeutic diphenylcyclopropenone sensitization with weekly scalp DPC. The data originate from a study of human T cells and chemical hapten exposure. The sequence came from a woman younger than 35 with alopecia areata. Some clones in this sample may be carry-over from other donors' samples. The sequenced sample was whole blood, obtained in connection with sensitization to the hapten diphenylcyclopropenone (DPC).

For the CDR3, the DNA is TGTGCCAGCAGCTTATATGGGGGCCAGCGCACAGATACGCAGTATTTT. Residues: CASSLYGGQRTDTQYF. The chain uses TRBV7-2 and TRBJ2-3; D might be TRBD1 (6 bases). The CDR3 length is 16 residues. CDR1 is SGHTA, CDR2 FQGNSA, per germline. Trimming pared 2 bases from V and 1 base from J, leaving 13 bases between.